This TCR beta chain was recovered during a study of blood T cell repertoires in COVID-19. Study summary: Specimens from acute and convalescent COVID-19 originated in the United States, Italy and Spain.

Looked up from germline, CDR1 is SGHTA and CDR2 is FQGTGA. The CDR3 loop spans 16 amino acids. J lost 5 bases, V lost 1 base, and 5 bases had no gene match. In the original analysis: Estimates of nucleated cell counts were drawn from the amplification of reference gene primers. Generated by immunoSEQ multiplex PCR, the TCRdb table keeps only in-frame clones and is missing some. V and J calls and clone size are those listed in that table; D and trimming were worked out from the DNA. In the table there are some 270,000 clones, roughly 89% of which are singletons. The chain is built from TRBV7-3 and TRBJ2-1; TRBD2 aligns across 10 bases. Sequences were obtained from peripheral blood. The sequence came from a man aged 25 to 40 with acute or convalescent COVID-19. As DNA, the CDR3 is TGTGCCAGCAGCTTAATGGGACTAGCGCCTAACAATGAGCAGTTCTTC. This sequence encodes CASSLMGLAPNNEQFF.